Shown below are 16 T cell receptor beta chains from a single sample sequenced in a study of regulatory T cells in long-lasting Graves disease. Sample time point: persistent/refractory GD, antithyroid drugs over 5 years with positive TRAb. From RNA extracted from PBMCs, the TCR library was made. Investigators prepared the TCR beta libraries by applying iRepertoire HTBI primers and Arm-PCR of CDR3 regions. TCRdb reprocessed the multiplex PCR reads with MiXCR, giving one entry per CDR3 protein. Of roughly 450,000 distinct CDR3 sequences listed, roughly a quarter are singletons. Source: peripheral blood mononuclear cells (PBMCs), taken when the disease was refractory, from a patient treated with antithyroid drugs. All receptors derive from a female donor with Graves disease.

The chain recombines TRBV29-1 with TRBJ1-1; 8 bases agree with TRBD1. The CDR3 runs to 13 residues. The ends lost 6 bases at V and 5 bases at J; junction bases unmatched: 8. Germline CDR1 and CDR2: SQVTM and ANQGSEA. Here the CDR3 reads CSVFSDRDTEAFF. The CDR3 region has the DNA TGCAGCGTGTTTTCGGACAGGGATACTGAAGCTTTCTTT.

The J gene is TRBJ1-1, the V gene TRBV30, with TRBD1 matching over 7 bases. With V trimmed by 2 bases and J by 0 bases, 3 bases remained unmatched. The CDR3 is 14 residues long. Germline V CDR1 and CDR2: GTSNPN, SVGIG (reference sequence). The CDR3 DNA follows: TGTGCCTGGAGTCCGGACAGGATGAACACTGAAGCTTTCTTT. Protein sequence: CAWSPDRMNTEAFF. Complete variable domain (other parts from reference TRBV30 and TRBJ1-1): SQTIHQWPATLVQPVGSPLSLECTVEGTSNPNLYWYRQAAGRGLQLLFYSVGIGQISSEVPQNLSASRPQDRQFILSSKKLLLSDSGFYLCAWSPDRMNTEAFFGQGTRLTVV.

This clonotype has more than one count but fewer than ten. CDR3 bases: TGTGCCAGCAGTTTATGGAGCCTGACCAGTAGCACAGATACGCAGTATTTT. This translates into CASSLWSLTSSTDTQYF. The rearrangement links TRBV27 to TRBJ2-3; no definite D call. CDR3 length: 17 residues. V was cut by 1 base and J by 0 bases, with 14 bases left in between. Germline V lookup: CDR1 MNHEY, CDR2 SMNVEV (reference sequence).

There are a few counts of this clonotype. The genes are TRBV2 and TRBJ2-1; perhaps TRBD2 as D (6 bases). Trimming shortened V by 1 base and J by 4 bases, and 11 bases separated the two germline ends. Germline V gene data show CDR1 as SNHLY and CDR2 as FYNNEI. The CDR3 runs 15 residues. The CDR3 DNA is TGTGCCAGCAGTGAAGAAGGGACTTCGTACAATGAGCAGTTCTTC. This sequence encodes CASSEEGTSYNEQFF.

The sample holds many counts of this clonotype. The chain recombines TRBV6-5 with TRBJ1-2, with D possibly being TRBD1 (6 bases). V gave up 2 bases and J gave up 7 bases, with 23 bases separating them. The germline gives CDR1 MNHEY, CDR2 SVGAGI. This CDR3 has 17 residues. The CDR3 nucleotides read TGTGCCAGCAGTTACGAATCAACAGGGAGGCGGAAGAGTGGCTACACCTTC. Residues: CASSYESTGRRKSGYTF.

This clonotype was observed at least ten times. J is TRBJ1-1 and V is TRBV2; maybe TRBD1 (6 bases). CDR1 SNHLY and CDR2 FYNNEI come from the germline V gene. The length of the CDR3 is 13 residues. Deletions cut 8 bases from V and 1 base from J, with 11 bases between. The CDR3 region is CASLGHRNTEAFF. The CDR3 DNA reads TGTGCCAGCCTGGGACACAGGAACACTGAAGCTTTCTTT. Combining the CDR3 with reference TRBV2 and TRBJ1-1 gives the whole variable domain EPEVTQTPSHQVTQMGQEVILRCVPISNHLYFYWYRQILGQKVEFLVSFYNNEISEKSEIFDDQFSVERPDGSNFTLKIRSTKLEDSAMYFCASLGHRNTEAFFGQGTRLTVV.

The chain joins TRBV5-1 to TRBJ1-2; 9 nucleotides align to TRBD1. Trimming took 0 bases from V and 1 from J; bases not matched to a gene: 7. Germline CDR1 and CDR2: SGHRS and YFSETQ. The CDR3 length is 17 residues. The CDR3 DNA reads TGCGCCAGCAGCTTGGTTTGGGACAGGGACTTTAACTATGGCTACACCTTC. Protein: CASSLVWDRDFNYGYTF.

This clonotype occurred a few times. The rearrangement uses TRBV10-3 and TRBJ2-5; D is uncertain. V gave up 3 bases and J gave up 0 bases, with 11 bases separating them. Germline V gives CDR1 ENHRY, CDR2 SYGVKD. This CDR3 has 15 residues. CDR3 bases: TGTGCCATCAGTGATCTGGAAAAGAACCAAGAGACCCAGTACTTC. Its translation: CAISDLEKNQETQYF.

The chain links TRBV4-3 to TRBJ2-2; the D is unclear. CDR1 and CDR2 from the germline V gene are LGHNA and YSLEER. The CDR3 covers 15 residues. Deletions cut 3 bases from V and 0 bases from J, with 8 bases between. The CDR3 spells CASSHSKANTGELFF. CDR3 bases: TGCGCCAGCAGCCATTCTAAGGCGAACACCGGGGAGCTGTTTTTT.

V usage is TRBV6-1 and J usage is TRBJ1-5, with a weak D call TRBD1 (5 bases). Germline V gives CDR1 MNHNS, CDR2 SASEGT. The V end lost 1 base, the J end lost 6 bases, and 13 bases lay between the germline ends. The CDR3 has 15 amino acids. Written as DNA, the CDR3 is TGTGCCAGCAGTGAAGGGACACGGGGATCTCAGCCCCAGCATTTT. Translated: CASSEGTRGSQPQHF.

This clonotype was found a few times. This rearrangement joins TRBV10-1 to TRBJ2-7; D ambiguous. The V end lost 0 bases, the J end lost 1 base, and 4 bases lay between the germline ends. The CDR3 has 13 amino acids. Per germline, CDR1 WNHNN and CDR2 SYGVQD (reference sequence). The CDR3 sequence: CASSESDSYEQYF. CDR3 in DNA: TGCGCCAGCAGTGAGTCGGATTCCTACGAGCAGTACTTC.

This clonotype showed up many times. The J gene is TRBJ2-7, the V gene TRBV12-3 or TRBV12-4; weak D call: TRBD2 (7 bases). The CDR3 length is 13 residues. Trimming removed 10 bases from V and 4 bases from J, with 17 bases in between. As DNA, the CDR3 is TGTGCCACACGAGGGAGGGGGACTTACGAGCAGTACTTC. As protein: CATRGRGTYEQYF.

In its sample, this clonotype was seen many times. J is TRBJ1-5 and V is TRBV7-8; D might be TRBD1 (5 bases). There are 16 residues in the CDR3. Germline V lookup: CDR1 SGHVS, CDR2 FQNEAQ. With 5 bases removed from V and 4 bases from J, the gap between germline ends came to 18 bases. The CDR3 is CASSQIRQRLNQPQHF. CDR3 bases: TGTGCCAGCAGCCAGATCAGACAGAGACTGAATCAGCCCCAGCATTTT.

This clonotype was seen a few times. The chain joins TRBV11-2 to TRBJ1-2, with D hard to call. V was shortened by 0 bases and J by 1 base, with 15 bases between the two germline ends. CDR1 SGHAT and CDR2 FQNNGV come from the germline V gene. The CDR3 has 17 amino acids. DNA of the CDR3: TGTGCCAGCAGCTTAGATCGTAGGCCACCTCTTAACTATGGCTACACCTTC. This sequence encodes CASSLDRRPPLNYGYTF.

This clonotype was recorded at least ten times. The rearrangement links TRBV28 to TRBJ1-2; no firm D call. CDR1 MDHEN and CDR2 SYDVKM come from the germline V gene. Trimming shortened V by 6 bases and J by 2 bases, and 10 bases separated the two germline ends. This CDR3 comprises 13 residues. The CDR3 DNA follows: TGTGCCAGCAGGCCTACAGCCAACTATGGCTACACCTTC. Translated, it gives CASRPTANYGYTF.

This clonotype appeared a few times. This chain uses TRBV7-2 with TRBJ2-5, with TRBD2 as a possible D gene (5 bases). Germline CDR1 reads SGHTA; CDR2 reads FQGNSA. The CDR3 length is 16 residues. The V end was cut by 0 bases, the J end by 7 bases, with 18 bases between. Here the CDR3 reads CASSLAFYRDTRTQYF. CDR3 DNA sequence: TGTGCCAGCAGCTTAGCTTTCTACCGGGATACCCGGACCCAGTACTTC.